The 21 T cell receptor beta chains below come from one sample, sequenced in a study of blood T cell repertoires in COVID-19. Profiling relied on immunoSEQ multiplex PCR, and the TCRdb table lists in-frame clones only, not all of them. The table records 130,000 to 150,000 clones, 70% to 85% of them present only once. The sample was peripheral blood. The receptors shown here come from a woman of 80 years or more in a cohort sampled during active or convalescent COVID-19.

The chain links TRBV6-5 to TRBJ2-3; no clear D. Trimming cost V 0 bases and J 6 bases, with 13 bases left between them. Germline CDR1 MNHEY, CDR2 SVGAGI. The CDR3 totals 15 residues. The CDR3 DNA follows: TGTGCCAGCAGTTACTCGCCAGGCCCCAAGGATACGCAGTATTTT. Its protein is CASSYSPGPKDTQYF.

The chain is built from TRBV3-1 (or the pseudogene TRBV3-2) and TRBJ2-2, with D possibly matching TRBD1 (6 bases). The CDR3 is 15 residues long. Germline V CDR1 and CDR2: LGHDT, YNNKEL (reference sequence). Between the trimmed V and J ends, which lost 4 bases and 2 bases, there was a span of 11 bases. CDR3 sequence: CASSLLGANTGELFF. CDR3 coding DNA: TGTGCCAGCAGCCTTTTGGGGGCAAACACCGGGGAGCTGTTTTTT.

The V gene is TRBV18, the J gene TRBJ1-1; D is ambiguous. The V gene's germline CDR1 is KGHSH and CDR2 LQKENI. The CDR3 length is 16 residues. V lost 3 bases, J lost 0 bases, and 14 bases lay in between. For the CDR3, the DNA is TGTGCCAGCTCACCGTATACAAAAACAATGAACACTGAAGCTTTCTTT. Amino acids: CASSPYTKTMNTEAFF.

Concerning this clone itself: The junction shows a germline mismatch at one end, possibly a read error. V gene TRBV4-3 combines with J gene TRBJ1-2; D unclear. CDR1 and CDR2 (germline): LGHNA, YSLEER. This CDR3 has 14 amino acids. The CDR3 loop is CASSQVLRLYDYTF. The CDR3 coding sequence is TGCGCCAGCAGCCAAGTCTTGAGGCTCTATGACTACACCTTC.

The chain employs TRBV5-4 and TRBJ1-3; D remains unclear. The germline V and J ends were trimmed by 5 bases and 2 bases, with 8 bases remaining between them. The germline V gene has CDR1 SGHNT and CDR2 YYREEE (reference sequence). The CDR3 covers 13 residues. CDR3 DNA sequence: TGTGCCAGCAGTCCCTCCCCTGGAAACACCATATATTTT. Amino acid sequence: CASSPSPGNTIYF.

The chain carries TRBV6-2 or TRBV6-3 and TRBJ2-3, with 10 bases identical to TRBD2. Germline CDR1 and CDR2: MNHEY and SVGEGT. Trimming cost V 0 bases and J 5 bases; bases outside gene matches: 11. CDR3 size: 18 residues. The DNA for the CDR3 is TGTGCCAGCAGTTACTCGCACGAGCGGGGGGGTGGAGTAGATACGCAGTATTTT. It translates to CASSYSHERGGGVDTQYF.

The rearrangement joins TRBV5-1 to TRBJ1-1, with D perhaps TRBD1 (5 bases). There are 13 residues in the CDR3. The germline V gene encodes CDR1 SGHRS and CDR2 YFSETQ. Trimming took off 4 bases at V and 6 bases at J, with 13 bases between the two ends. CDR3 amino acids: CASSVGVGAEAFF. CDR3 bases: TGCGCCAGCAGCGTGGGGGTGGGCGCTGAAGCTTTCTTT.

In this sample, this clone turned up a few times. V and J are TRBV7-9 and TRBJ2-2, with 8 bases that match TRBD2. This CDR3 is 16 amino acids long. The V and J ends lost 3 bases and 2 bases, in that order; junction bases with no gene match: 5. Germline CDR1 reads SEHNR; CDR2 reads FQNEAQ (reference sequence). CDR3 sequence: CASSFTGGLNTGELFF. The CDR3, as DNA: TGTGCCAGCAGCTTCACGGGGGGGCTAAACACCGGGGAGCTGTTTTTT.

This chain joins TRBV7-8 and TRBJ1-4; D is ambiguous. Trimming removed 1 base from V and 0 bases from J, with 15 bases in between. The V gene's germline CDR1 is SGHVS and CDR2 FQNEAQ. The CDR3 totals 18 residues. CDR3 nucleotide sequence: TGTGCCAGCAGCTTAGTTCGTCTCCTCTCTGCAACTAATGAAAAACTGTTTTTT. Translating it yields CASSLVRLLSATNEKLFF. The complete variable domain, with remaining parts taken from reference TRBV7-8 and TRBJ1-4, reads GAGVSQSPRYKVAKRGQDVALRCDPISGHVSLFWYQQALGQGPEFLTYFQNEAQLDKSGLPSDRFFAERPEGSVSTLKIQRTQQEDSAVYLCASSLVRLLSATNEKLFFGSGTQLSVL.

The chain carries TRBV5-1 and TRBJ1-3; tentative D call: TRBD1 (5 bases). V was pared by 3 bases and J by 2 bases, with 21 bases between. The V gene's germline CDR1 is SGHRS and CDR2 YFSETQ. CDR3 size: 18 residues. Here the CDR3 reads CASSSSLLTANPGNTIYF. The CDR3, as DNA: TGCGCCAGCAGCTCTTCATTACTGACAGCAAACCCTGGAAACACCATATATTTT.

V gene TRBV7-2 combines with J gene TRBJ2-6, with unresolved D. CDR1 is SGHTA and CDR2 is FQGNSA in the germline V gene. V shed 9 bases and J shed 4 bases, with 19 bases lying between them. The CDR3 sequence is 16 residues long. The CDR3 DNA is TGTGCCAGTTCTAGTGGCAGCACTGTGGGGGCCAACGTCCTGACTTTC. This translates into CASSSGSTVGANVLTF.

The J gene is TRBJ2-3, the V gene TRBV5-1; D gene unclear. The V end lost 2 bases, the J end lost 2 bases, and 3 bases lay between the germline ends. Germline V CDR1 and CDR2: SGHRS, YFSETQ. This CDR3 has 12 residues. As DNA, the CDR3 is TGCGCCAGCAGCTTATACACAGATACGCAGTATTTT. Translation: CASSLYTDTQYF.

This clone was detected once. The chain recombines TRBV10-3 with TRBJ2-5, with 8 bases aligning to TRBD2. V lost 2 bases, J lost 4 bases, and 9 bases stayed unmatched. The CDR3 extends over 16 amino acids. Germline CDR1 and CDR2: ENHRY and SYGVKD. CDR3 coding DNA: TGTGCCATCAGTGAGGAGTTAGCGGGGATCGGAGAGACCCAGTACTTC. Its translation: CAISEELAGIGETQYF.

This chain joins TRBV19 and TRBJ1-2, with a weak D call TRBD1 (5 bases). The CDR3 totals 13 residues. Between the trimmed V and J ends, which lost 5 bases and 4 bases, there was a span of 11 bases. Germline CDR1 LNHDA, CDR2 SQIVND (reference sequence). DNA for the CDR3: TGTGCCAGTAGTCGTGGACAACCCTATGGCTACACCTTC. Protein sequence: CASSRGQPYGYTF.

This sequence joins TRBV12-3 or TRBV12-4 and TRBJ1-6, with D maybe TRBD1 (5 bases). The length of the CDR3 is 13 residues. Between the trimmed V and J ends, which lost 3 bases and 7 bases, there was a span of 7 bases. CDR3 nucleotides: TGTGCCAGCAGTTTCGGGGGGAATTCACCCCTCCACTTT. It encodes CASSFGGNSPLHF.

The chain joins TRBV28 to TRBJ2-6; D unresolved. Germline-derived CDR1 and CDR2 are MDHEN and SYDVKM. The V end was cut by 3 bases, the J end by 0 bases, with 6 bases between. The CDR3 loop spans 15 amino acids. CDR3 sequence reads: CASSFSYSGANVLTF. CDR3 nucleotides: TGTGCCAGCAGTTTTTCGTACTCTGGGGCCAACGTCCTGACTTTC.

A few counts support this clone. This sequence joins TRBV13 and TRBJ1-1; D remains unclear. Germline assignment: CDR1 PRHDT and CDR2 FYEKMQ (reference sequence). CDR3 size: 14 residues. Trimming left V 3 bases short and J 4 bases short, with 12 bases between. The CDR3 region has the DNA TGTGCCAGCAGCTTTCAAAGTCCGAGCACTGAAGCTTTCTTT. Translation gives CASSFQSPSTEAFF. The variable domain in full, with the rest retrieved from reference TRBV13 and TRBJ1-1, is AAGVIQSPRHLIKEKRETATLKCYPIPRHDTVYWYQQGPGQDPQFLISFYEKMQSDKGSIPDRFSAQQFSDYHSELNMSSLELGDSALYFCASSFQSPSTEAFFGQGTRLTVV.

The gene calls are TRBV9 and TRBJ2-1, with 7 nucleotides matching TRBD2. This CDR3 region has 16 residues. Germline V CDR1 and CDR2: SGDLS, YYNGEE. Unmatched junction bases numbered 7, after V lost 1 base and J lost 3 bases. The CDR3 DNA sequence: TGTGCCAGCAGCGTATTCGCGGGGGAAGGCTACAATGAGCAGTTCTTC. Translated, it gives CASSVFAGEGYNEQFF.

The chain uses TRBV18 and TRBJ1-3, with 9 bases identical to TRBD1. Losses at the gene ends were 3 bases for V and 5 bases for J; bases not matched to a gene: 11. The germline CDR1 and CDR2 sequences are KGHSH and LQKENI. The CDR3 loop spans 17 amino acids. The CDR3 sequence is CASSPGAGTGNRNTIYF. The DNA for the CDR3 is TGTGCCAGCTCACCCGGGGCCGGGACAGGGAATAGAAACACCATATATTTT.

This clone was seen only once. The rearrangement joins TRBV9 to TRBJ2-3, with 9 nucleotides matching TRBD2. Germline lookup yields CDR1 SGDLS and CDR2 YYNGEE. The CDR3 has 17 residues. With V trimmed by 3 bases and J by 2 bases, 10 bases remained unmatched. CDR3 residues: CASSGSSGVTLTDTQYF. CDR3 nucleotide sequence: TGTGCCAGCAGCGGCTCTAGCGGGGTGACCCTCACAGATACGCAGTATTTT.

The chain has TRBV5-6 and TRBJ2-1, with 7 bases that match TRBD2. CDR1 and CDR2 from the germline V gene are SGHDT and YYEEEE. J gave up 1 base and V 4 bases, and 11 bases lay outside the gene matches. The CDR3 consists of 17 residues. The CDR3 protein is CASSRLGSGESYNEQFF. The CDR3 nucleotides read TGTGCCAGCAGCCGTTTAGGGAGCGGGGAATCCTACAATGAGCAGTTCTTC.